This passage covers 12 T cell receptor beta chains from one sample sequenced in a study of T cells in localized non-small cell lung cancer. Here immunoSEQ multiplex PCR was the method, and the copy in TCRdb shows in-frame clones only, minus some. Of roughly 990 clones in the sample, about 32% were seen once. Sequencing was performed on normal lung tissue next to the tumor, taken before any cancer treatment. These receptors were collected from a male donor older than 55 with stage II squamous cell lung carcinoma.

The J gene is TRBJ1-2, the V gene TRBV6-8; D possibly corresponds to TRBD1 (6 bases). The CDR3 runs 15 residues. Germline V CDR1 and CDR2: MNHGY, SAAAGT. Trimming stripped 6 bases from V and 2 bases from J, with 16 bases between. The CDR3: CASSEGDGQNYGYTF. The CDR3 DNA is TGTGCCAGCAGCGAGGGGGACGGGCAGAACTATGGCTACACCTTC.

The chain carries TRBV7-6 and TRBJ2-3, with D unresolved. In germline, CDR1 is SGHVS, CDR2 FNYEAQ. The CDR3 extends over 16 amino acids. The germline V and J ends were trimmed by 1 base and 1 base, with 12 bases remaining between them. As DNA, the CDR3 is TGTGCCAGCAGCTTAGGATCCGGGCCCCGCACAGATACGCAGTATTTT. Its translation is CASSLGSGPRTDTQYF.

This clone was found a few times. V is TRBV12-5 and J is TRBJ1-2; a weak D match, TRBD1 (5 bases). The CDR3 consists of 12 residues. CDR1 is LGHNT, CDR2 FRNRAP, per germline. The CDR3 sequence is CASTSGGRGYTF. The CDR3 DNA sequence: TGTGCCAGCACCTCCGGGGGTCGTGGCTACACCTTC. The whole variable domain, remainder taken from reference TRBV12-5 and TRBJ1-2, is DARVTQTPRHKVTEMGQEVTMRCQPILGHNTVFWYRQTMMQGLELLAYFRNRAPLDDSGMPKDRFSAEMPDATLATLKIQPSEPRDSAVYFCASTSGGRGYTFGSGTRLTVV.

By sample fraction, this clone is medium-sized. The DNA of the CDR3 is TGTGCCAGCAGAAGACAAACCCAGGGGAATGAGCAGTTCTTC. Translated: CASRRQTQGNEQFF. The chain links TRBV6-8 to TRBJ2-1; a possible D gene is TRBD1 (6 bases). The CDR3 is made up of 14 amino acids. Germline CDR1 reads MNHGY; CDR2 reads SAAAGT. Trimming left V 6 bases short and J 7 bases short, with 16 bases between.

V is TRBV10-1 and J is TRBJ1-6; 7 nucleotides line up with TRBD1. V was pared by 3 bases and J by 7 bases, with 0 bases of the junction left unmatched. CDR3 size: 13 residues. Germline CDR1 reads WNHNN; CDR2 reads SYGVQD (reference sequence). The CDR3 sequence is CASSEQGNSPLHF. CDR3 coding DNA: TGCGCCAGCAGTGAACAGGGGAATTCACCCCTCCACTTT.

There are a few counts of this clone. The genes are TRBV28 and TRBJ2-2, with TRBD2 matching 9 bases. Germline-derived CDR1 and CDR2 are MDHEN and SYDVKM. V trimming: 6 bases; J trimming: 3 bases; junction bases outside the gene matches: 17. The CDR3 runs 19 residues. The CDR3 protein is CASRGAQFGAGGHTGELFF. CDR3 DNA sequence: TGTGCCAGCAGGGGCGCTCAATTTGGAGCGGGAGGTCACACCGGGGAGCTGTTTTTT.

This clone was seen a few times. The chain carries TRBV19 and TRBJ2-3; TRBD1 agrees at 9 bases. The CDR3 is 12 amino acids. The V gene's germline CDR1 is LNHDA and CDR2 SQIVND (reference sequence). The V segment lost 5 bases and the J segment 11 bases; nucleotides outside the gene matches: 5. The CDR3 region has the DNA TGTGCCAGTAGTGCAACAGGGGGCATGCAGTATTTT. Translation: CASSATGGMQYF.

The chain joins TRBV29-1 to TRBJ2-1; D gene unclear. The CDR3 has 12 residues. The V end lost 3 bases, the J end lost 6 bases, and 9 bases lay between the germline ends. Germline-derived CDR1 and CDR2 are SQVTM and ANQGSEA. CDR3 loop: CSVEAGSNEQFF. The CDR3 DNA reads as TGCAGCGTTGAGGCAGGTAGCAATGAGCAGTTCTTC.

The CDR3 is CASSIVGFTEAFF. The CDR3 DNA reads TGTGCCAGTAGTATTGTGGGGTTCACTGAAGCTTTCTTT. This rearrangement joins TRBV19 to TRBJ1-1; D is undetermined. The V end was cut by 3 bases, the J end by 4 bases, with 9 bases between. Germline assignment: CDR1 LNHDA and CDR2 SQIVND (reference sequence). The CDR3 is made up of 13 amino acids.

V and J are TRBV11-3 and TRBJ2-6; TRBD1 might be the D (5 bases). In germline, CDR1 is SGHNT, CDR2 YENEEA. The CDR3 is made up of 16 amino acids. V was trimmed by 3 bases and J by 0 bases, leaving 9 bases between them. CDR3 region: CASSLGQSSGANVLTF. For the CDR3, the DNA is TGTGCCAGCAGCTTGGGGCAGAGCTCTGGGGCCAACGTCCTGACTTTC.

This clone was detected a few times. The V gene is TRBV11-3, the J gene TRBJ1-1; TRBD1 aligns across 11 bases. CDR1 and CDR2 (germline): SGHNT, YENEEA. V lost 5 bases to trimming and J lost 5 bases; unmatched junction nucleotides: 7. This CDR3 has 15 residues. The CDR3 DNA reads TGTGCCAGCAGCCCACCCGGGACAGGGGGAACTGAAGCTTTCTTT. It translates to CASSPPGTGGTEAFF.

The chain carries TRBV29-1 and TRBJ2-7, with 7 bases fitting TRBD1. The CDR3 spans 16 residues. V dropped 4 bases and J dropped 2; count of bases not matched to a gene: 14. The germline CDR1 and CDR2 sequences are SQVTM and ANQGSEA. CDR3 amino acids: CSVGWDPRQGTYEQYF. In DNA form, the CDR3 reads TGCAGCGTTGGRTGGGACCCAAGACAGGGAACCTACGAGCAGTACTTC.